The 2 T cell receptor beta chains reported below all come from one sample, sequenced in a study of identical twins. TCRdb ran MiXCR on the 5' RACE reads and lists one entry per CDR3 protein. The table includes 250,000 to 350,000 distinct CDR3 sequences, around 8.8% detected once. These same data were also listed under a study on yellow fever vaccine responses in identical twins.

The sequenced sample consisted of memory (CD45RO+) T cells sorted from blood. The receptors were gathered from a woman aged 18-35 years in good health.

A remark on this clonotype: One junction end does not reproduce the germline sequence, and a read error may be involved. The rearrangement joins TRBV6-5 to TRBJ2-5; weak D call: TRBD2 (7 bases). Germline loops: CDR1 MNHEY, CDR2 SVGAGI. CDR3 size: 15 residues. The CDR3 sequence is CASSDSGRGQETQYF. The CDR3 region has the DNA TGTGCCAGCAGTGACTCAGGGAGGGGGCAAGAGACCCAGTACTTC.

Only a few counts were recorded for this clonotype. The chain uses TRBV24-1 and TRBJ2-3; D is perhaps TRBD2 (5 bases). This CDR3 has 12 residues. Trimming pared 3 bases from V and 5 bases from J, leaving 5 bases between. CDR1 is KGHDR and CDR2 is SFDVKD in the germline V gene. As DNA, the CDR3 is TGTGCCACCAGTGATGGAGGAGATACGCAGTATTTT. Its protein is CATSDGGDTQYF.